These T cell receptor beta chains were read from a single sample in a study of T-cell reconstitution after alpha-beta-depleted transplantation in children. TCRdb re-called the PCR reads through MiXCR, storing one row per CDR3 protein. The sample yields hundreds of thousands of distinct CDR3 sequences, 16% seen once. Sequenced material: PBMCs, mostly from graft donor cells, taken 360 days after TCRalphabeta/CD19-depleted stem cell transplant. The receptors originated from a boy less than two years old who had a stem cell transplant for Wiskott-Aldrich syndrome, so the T cells may come from the graft donor. Both conserved end residues are part of each CDR3. A D gene is named only where the DNA matches it firmly. Clone size, where shown, is once, few, many, or a class for clones that have expanded.

j_call v_call clone_size d_call cdr3_nt cdr3_aa
TRBJ2-1 TRBV2 few TRBD1 TGTGCCAGCAGCCGAAGGGACAGGGCTTCCGATGAGCAGTTCTTC CASSRRDRASDEQFF
TRBJ2-2 TRBV2 - - TGTGCCAGCGGGGAAGTTGCGGGCTTAACCGGGGAGCTGTTTTTT CASGEVAGLTGELFF
TRBJ2-1 TRBV5-5 few - TGTGCCAGCAGCGCTAGATGGGGTGGCAGTGAGCAGTTCTTC CASSARWGGSEQFF
TRBJ1-5 TRBV18 once - TGTGCCAGCTCACAGAAGGGTCAGCCCCAGCATTTT CASSQKGQPQHF
TRBJ1-4 TRBV21-1 - - TGTGCCAGCAGCTCGCCATCCCCTAATGAAAAACTGTTTTTT CASSSPSPNEKLFF
TRBJ2-7 TRBV4-2 - - TGTGCCAGCAGCCAAGATCGGGGCGGCCAGGGCCTTGCCTACGAGCAGTACTTC CASSQDRGGQGLAYEQYF
TRBJ2-5 TRBV12-3/TRBV12-4 few TRBD2 TGTGCCAGCAGTTTAGCTAGCGGGAGGAAAGAGACCCAGTACTTC CASSLASGRKETQYF
TRBJ2-1 TRBV6-5 few - TGTGCCAGCAGTTACAGAGGAGAAGGGGACAATGAGCAGTTCTTC CASSYRGEGDNEQFF
TRBJ2-1 TRBV5-1 few - TGCGCCAGCAGCTTGGCCGGGGGGACACGGTTTCACTCCTACAATGAGCAGTTCTTC CASSLAGGTRFHSYNEQFF
TRBJ2-2 TRBV4-3 - - TGCGCCAGCAGCCAAGTTAACCAACTAGGGTACGGGGAGCTGTTTTTT CASSQVNQLGYGELFF
TRBJ2-1 TRBV5-4 few TRBD1 TGTGCCAGCAGCCCCCGGGACAGAGGTTATGAGCAGTTCTTC CASSPRDRGYEQFF
TRBJ2-5 TRBV2 - - TGTGCCAGCAGAGTCAGCGGGTCAGAGACCCAGTACTTC CASRVSGSETQYF
TRBJ1-5 TRBV28 - - TGTGCCAGCAGCCGGACTGGAGTTCACAATCAGCCCCAGCATTTT CASSRTGVHNQPQHF
TRBJ2-1 TRBV5-6 - TRBD2 TGTGCCAGCAGCTTGGGACTAGCGGGATTAGGTGAGCAGTTCTTC CASSLGLAGLGEQFF
TRBJ2-4 TRBV5-1 few - TGCGCCAGCAGCTTGGCCCCCAGTGTAGCCAAAAACATTCAGTACTTC CASSLAPSVAKNIQYF
TRBJ2-1 TRBV15 - - TGTGCCACCAGCAGGCGAATTTCAAGCTCCTACAATGAGCAGTTCTTC CATSRRISSSYNEQFF
TRBJ2-4 TRBV28 few - TGTGCCAGCAGTTCAGGGACCTTCCTTCCTCTAGCCAAAAACATTCAGTACTTC CASSSGTFLPLAKNIQYF
TRBJ1-2 TRBV27 - - TGTGCCAGCAGTCCATACCCCCGGCAGGGTGACTATGGCTACACCTTC CASSPYPRQGDYGYTF
TRBJ2-1 TRBV29-1 few - TGCAGCGACCCGAGGTGGAGCTCCTACAATGAGCAGTTCTTC CSDPRWSSYNEQFF
TRBJ2-7 TRBV6-1 - - TGTGCCAGCAGACAACAGGGTCTTAGCTCCTACGAGCAGTACTTC CASRQQGLSSYEQYF
TRBJ2-1 TRBV13 few TRBD2 TGTGCCAGCAGCATCGGGACTAGCTTCTTACTCTACAATGAGCAGTTCTTC CASSIGTSFLLYNEQFF
TRBJ2-4 TRBV6-1 few - TGTGCCAGCAAAGAAAAGAAGGGGGTTCTAGCCAAAAACATTCAGTACTTC CASKEKKGVLAKNIQYF
TRBJ2-1 TRBV5-8 many TRBD1 TGTGCCAGCAGCTTGGAAAAGGGGGCATGGGGTGGATACGAGCAGTTCTTC CASSLEKGAWGGYEQFF
TRBJ1-1 TRBV29-1 many - TGCAGCGTTGAACCGGGAAGGATGACTGAAGCTTTCTTT CSVEPGRMTEAFF
TRBJ2-5 TRBV12-3/TRBV12-4 few TRBD2 TGTGCCAGCAGTTTTCCCGGACTAGCGGGAGGGTTAAAAGAGACCCAGTACTTC CASSFPGLAGGLKETQYF
TRBJ2-2 TRBV3-1 many TRBD2 TGTGCCAGCAGCCAAGATGTTCTAGCGGGGGGGCCGAACACCGGGGAGCTGTTTTTT CASSQDVLAGGPNTGELFF
TRBJ2-7 TRBV6-1 few - TGTGCCAGCAGTCCCCAGATGCTACGCGGCCAGTACTTC CASSPQMLRGQYF
TRBJ2-1 TRBV25-1 - - TGTGCCAGCAGTGAGCGGGACAGCCGTACCCATAGCTCCTACAATGAGCAGTTCTTC CASSERDSRTHSSYNEQFF
TRBJ2-2 TRBV5-5 - - TGTGCCAGCAGCTTGTCGCTCCTCACCGGGGAGCTGCTTTTT CASSLSLLTGELLF
TRBJ2-3 TRBV7-9 few TRBD2 TGTGCCAGCAGCTCAGTAGTTTCTAGCGGGAGCGCAGATACGCAGTATTTT CASSSVVSSGSADTQYF
TRBJ2-6 TRBV21-1 - - - CASSKALWGTGANVLTF
TRBJ1-3 TRBV7-2 - - TGTGCCAGCAGCTTAGGCAGCCTCTCTGGAAACACCATATATTTT CASSLGSLSGNTIYF